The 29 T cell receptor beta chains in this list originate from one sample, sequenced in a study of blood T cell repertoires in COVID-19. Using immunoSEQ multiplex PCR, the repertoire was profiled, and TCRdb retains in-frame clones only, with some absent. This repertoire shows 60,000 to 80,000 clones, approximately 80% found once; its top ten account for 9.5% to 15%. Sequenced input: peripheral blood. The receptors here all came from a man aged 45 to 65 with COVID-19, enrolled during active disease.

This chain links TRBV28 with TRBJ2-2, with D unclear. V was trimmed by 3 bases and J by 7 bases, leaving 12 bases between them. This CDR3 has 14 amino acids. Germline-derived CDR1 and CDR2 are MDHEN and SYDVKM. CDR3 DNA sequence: TGTGCCAGCAGTTTCCTCCCGACACTCGGGGAGCTGTTTTTT. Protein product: CASSFLPTLGELFF.

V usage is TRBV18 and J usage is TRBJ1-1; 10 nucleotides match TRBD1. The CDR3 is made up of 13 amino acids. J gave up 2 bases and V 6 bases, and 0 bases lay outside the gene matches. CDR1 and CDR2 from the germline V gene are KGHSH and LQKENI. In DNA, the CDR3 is TGTGCCAGCTCGACAGGGGGCAACACTGAAGCTTTCTTT. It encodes CASSTGGNTEAFF. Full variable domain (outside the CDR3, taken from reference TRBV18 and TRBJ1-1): NAGVMQNPRHLVRRRGQEARLRCSPMKGHSHVYWYRQLPEEGLKFMVYLQKENIIDESGMPKERFSAEFPKEGPSILRIQQVVRGDSAAYFCASSTGGNTEAFFGQGTRLTVV.

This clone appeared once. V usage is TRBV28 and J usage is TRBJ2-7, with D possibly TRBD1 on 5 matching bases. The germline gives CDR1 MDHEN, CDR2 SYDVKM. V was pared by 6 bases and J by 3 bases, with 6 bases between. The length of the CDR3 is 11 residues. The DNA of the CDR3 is TGTGCCAGCAGCGGACACTACGAGCAGTACTTC. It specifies CASSGHYEQYF.

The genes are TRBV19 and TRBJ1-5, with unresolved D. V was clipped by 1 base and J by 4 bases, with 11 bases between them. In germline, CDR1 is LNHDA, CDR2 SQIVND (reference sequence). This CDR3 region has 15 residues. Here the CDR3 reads CASSIGQMVNQPQHF. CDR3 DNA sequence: TGTGCCAGTAGTATAGGGCAGATGGTGAATCAGCCCCAGCATTTT.

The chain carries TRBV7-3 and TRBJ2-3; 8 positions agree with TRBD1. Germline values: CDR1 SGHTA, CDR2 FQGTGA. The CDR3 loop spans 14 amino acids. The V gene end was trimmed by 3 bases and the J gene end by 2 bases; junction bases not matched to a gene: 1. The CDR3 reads CASSFQGATDTQYF. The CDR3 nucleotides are TGTGCCAGCAGCTTTCAGGGGGCCACAGATACGCAGTATTTT.

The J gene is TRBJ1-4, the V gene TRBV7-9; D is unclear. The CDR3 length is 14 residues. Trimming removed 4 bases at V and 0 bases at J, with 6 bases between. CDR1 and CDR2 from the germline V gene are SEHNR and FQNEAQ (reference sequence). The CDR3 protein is CASSYRATNEKLFF. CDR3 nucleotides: TGTGCCAGCAGCTACAGAGCAACTAATGAAAAACTGTTTTTT.

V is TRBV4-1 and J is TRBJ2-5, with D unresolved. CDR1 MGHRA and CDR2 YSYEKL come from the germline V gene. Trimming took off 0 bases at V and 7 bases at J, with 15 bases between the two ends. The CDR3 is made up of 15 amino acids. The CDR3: CASSQEPLDAVTQYF. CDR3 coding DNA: TGCGCCAGCAGCCAAGAACCCCTAGATGCGGTGACCCAGTACTTC.

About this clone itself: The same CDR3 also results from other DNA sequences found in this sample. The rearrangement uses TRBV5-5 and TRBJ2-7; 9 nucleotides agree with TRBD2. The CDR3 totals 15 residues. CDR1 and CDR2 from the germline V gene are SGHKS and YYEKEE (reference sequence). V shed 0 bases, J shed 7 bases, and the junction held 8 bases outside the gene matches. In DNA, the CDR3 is TGTGCCAGCAGCTTGGTGTTAGCGGGAGTGAGGGAGCAGTACTTC. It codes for CASSLVLAGVREQYF.

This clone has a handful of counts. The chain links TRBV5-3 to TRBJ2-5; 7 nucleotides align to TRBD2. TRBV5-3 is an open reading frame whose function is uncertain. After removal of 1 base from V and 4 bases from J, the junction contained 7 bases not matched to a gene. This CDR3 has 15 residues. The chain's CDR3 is CARSLSGLAVETQYF. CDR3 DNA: TGTGCCAGAAGCTTGTCCGGGCTAGCGGTAGAGACCCAGTACTTC.

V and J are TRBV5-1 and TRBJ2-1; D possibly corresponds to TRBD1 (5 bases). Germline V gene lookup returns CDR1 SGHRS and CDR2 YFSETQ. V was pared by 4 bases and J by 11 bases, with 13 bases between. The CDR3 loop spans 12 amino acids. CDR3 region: CASSPQPGKQFF. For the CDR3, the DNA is TGCGCCAGCAGCCCCCAACCAGGGAAGCAGTTCTTC.

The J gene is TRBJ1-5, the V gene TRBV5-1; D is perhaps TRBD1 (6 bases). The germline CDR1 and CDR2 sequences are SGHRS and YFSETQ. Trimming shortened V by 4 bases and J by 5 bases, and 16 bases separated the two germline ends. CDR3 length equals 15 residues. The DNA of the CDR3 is TGCGCCAGCAGCCCGGGACATCAGGCCCATCAGCCCCAGCATTTT. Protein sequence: CASSPGHQAHQPQHF. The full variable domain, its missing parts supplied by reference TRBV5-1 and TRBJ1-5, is KAGVTQTPRYLIKTRGQQVTLSCSPISGHRSVSWYQQTPGQGLQFLFEYFSETQRNKGNFPGRFSGRQFSNSRSEMNVSTLELGDSALYLCASSPGHQAHQPQHFGDGTRLSIL.

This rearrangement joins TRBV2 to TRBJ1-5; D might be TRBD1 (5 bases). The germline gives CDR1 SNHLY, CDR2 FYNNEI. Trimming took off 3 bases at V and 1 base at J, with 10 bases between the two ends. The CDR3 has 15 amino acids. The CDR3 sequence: CASSEVRGSNQPQHF. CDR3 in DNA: TGTGCCAGCAGTGAGGTAAGGGGCAGCAATCAGCCCCAGCATTTT.

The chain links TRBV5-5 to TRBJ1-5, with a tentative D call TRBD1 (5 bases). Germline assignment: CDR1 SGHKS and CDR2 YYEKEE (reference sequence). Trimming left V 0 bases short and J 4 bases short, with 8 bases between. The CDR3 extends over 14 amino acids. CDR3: CASSLVGENQPQHF. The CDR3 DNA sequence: TGTGCCAGCAGCTTGGTAGGGGAAAATCAGCCCCAGCATTTT. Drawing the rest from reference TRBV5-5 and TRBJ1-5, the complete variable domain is DAGVTQSPTHLIKTRGQQVTLRCSPISGHKSVSWYQQVLGQGPQFIFQYYEKEERGRGNFPDRFSARQFPNYSSELNVNALLLGDSALYLCASSLVGENQPQHFGDGTRLSIL.

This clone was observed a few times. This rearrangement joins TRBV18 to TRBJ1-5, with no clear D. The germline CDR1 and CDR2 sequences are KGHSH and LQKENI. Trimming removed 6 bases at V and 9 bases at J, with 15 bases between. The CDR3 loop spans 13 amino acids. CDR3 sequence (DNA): TGTGCCAGCTCCCTGGGCCCGTCCCGGCCCCAGCATTTT. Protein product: CASSLGPSRPQHF.

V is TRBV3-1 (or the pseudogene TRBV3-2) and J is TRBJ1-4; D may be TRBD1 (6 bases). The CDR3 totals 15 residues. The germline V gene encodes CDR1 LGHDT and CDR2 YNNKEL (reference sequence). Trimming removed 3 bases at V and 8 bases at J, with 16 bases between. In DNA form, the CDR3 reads TGTGCCAGCAGCCACTCAACAGGGACGGGCGAAAAACTGTTTTTT. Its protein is CASSHSTGTGEKLFF.

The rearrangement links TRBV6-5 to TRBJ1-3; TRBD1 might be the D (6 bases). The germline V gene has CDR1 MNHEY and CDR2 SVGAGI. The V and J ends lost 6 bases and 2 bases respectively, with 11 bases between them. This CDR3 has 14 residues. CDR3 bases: TGTGCCAGCAGCCGGGACATTACTGGAAACACCATATATTTT. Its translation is CASSRDITGNTIYF.

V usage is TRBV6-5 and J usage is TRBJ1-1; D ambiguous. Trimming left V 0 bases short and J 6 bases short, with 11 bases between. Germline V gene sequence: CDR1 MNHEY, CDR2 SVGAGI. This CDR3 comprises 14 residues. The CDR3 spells CASSYSEVPAEAFF. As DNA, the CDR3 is TGTGCCAGCAGTTACTCCGAGGTGCCGGCTGAAGCTTTCTTT.

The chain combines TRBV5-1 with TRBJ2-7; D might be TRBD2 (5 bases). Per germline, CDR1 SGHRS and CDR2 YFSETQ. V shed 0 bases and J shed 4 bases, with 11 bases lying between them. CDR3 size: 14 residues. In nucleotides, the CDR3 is TGCGCCAGCAGCTTGGGGTCCCAGCGGTACGAGCAGTACTTC. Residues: CASSLGSQRYEQYF. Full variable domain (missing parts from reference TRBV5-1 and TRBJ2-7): KAGVTQTPRYLIKTRGQQVTLSCSPISGHRSVSWYQQTPGQGLQFLFEYFSETQRNKGNFPGRFSGRQFSNSRSEMNVSTLELGDSALYLCASSLGSQRYEQYFGPGTRLTVT.

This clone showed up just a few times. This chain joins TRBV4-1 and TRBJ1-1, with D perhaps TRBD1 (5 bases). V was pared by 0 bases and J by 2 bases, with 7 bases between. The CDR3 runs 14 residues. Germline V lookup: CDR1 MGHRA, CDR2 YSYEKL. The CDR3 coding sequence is TGCGCCAGCAGCCAAGATCAGGGAAACACTGAAGCTTTCTTT. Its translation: CASSQDQGNTEAFF.

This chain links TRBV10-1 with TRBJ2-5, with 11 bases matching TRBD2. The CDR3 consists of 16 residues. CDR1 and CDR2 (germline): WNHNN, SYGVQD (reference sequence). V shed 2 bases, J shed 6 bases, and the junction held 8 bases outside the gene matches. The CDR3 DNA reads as TGCGCCAGCAGTGAGCTAATTAGCGGGAGGGGAAAGACCCAGTACTTC. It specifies CASSELISGRGKTQYF.

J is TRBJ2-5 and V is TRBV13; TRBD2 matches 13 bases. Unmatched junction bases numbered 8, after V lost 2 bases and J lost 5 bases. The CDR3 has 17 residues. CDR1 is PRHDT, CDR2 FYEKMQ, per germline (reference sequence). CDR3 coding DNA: TGTGCCAGCAGCTTAAGCACTAGCGGGAGGGCCCGGGAGACCCAGTACTTC. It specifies CASSLSTSGRARETQYF.

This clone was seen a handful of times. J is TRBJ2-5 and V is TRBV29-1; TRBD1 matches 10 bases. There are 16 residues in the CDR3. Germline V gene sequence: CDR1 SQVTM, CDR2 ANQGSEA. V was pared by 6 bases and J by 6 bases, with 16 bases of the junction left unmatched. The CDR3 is CSVGGTLGQGTQTQYF. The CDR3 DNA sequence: TGCAGCGTGGGGGGTACCTTGGGACAGGGGACGCAGACCCAGTACTTC.

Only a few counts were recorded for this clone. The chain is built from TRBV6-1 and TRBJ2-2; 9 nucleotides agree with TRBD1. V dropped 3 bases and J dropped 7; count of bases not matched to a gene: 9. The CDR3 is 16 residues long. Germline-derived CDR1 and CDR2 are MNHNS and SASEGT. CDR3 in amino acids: CASSDLMTGGIGELFF. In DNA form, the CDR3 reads TGTGCCAGCAGTGACTTAATGACAGGGGGAATCGGGGAGCTGTTTTTT.

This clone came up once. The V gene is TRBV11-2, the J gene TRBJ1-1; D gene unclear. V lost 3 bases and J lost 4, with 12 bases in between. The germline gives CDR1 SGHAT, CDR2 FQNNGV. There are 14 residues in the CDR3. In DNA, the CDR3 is TGTGCCAGCAGCTTGATGCGCGGAAGCACTGAAGCTTTCTTT. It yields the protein CASSLMRGSTEAFF.

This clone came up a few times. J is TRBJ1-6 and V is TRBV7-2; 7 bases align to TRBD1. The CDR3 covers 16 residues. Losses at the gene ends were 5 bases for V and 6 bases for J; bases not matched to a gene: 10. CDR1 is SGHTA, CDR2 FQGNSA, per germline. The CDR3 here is CASSLVAAGGNSPLHF. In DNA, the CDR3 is TGTGCCAGCAGCCTCGTAGCGGCAGGGGGTAATTCACCCCTCCACTTT.

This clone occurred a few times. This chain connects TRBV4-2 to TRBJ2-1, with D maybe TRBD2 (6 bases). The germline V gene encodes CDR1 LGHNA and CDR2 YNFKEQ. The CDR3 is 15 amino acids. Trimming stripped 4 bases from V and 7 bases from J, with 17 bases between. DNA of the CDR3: TGTGCCAGCAGCCTTAGCGGAGGGGAGAAGAATGAGCAGTTCTTC. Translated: CASSLSGGEKNEQFF.

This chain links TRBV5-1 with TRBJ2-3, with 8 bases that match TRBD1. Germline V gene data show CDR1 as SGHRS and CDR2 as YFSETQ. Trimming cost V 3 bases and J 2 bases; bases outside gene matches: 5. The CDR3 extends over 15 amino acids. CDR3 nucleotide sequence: TGCGCCAGCAGCTCCGACAGGGGAAACACAGATACGCAGTATTTT. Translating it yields CASSSDRGNTDTQYF. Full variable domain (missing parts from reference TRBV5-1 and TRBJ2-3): KAGVTQTPRYLIKTRGQQVTLSCSPISGHRSVSWYQQTPGQGLQFLFEYFSETQRNKGNFPGRFSGRQFSNSRSEMNVSTLELGDSALYLCASSSDRGNTDTQYFGPGTRLTVL.

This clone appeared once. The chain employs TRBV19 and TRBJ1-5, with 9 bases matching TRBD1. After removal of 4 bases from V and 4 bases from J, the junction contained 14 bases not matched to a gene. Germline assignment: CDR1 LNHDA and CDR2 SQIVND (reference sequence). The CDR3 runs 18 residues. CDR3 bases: TGTGCCAGTAGTACCGCGGGACAGGGAGGCTGGAGTAATCAGCCCCAGCATTTT. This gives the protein CASSTAGQGGWSNQPQHF.

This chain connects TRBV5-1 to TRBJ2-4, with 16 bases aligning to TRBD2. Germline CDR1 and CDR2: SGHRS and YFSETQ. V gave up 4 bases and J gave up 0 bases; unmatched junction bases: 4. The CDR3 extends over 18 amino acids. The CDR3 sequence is CASSMGLAGGLAKNIQYF. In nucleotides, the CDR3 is TGCGCCAGCAGCATGGGACTAGCGGGAGGGCTAGCCAAAAACATTCAGTACTTC.